Each of the 28 T cell receptor beta chains below was sequenced from the same sample in a study of T-cell memory formation after mild COVID-19. One entry per CDR3 protein, called by TCRdb with MiXCR from the 5' RACE reads. The sample contains roughly 100,000 distinct CDR3 sequences, 9.5% to 15% of which appear only once. Sequenced material: PBMCs or a T cell subset sorted from them (not recorded which). Source of these receptors: an adult woman who had mild COVID-19 (a few samples of this study predate the infection). Cell type and time point are not known.

Only a few counts were recorded for this clonotype. This chain joins TRBV12-3 or TRBV12-4 and TRBJ2-7, with 11 nucleotides matching TRBD2. This CDR3 comprises 14 residues. V was clipped by 6 bases and J by 5 bases; unmatched bases: 6. CDR3 sequence (DNA): TGTGCCAGCAGCCGTAGCGGGGGGGCCGACGAGCAGTACTTC. As protein: CASSRSGGADEQYF.

The chain is built from TRBV7-9 and TRBJ2-3; unclear D gene. The CDR3 totals 15 residues. V shed 5 bases and J shed 0 bases, with 12 bases lying between them. Germline V gene lookup returns CDR1 SEHNR and CDR2 FQNEAQ (reference sequence). The CDR3 sequence: CASSPLWSSTDTQYF. CDR3 sequence (DNA): TGTGCCAGCAGCCCCCTGTGGTCTAGCACAGATACGCAGTATTTT.

This clonotype has only a few counts. V gene TRBV7-9 combines with J gene TRBJ2-5; the match to TRBD2 covers 14 bases. The germline V gene encodes CDR1 SEHNR and CDR2 FQNEAQ (reference sequence). Trimming at V came to 5 bases and at J to 5 bases, leaving 10 bases not matched to a gene. The CDR3 covers 17 residues. CDR3 in amino acids: CASSLLTSGRAGETQYF. In DNA form, the CDR3 reads TGTGCCAGCAGCCTCTTGACTAGCGGGAGGGCCGGGGAGACCCAGTACTTC.

Only a few counts were recorded for this clonotype. This chain uses TRBV12-3 or TRBV12-4 with TRBJ2-3, with D perhaps being TRBD1 or TRBD2 (6 bases each). CDR3 length equals 15 residues. Trimming removed 3 bases from V and 0 bases from J, with 10 bases in between. The DNA of the CDR3 is TGTGCCAGCAGTTTTGGGGGGCCTAGCACAGATACGCAGTATTTT. It translates to CASSFGGPSTDTQYF.

This rearrangement joins TRBV7-8 to TRBJ2-5, with D possibly called TRBD1 or TRBD2 (6 bases each). Germline assignment: CDR1 SGHVS and CDR2 FQNEAQ. Trimming cost V 4 bases and J 2 bases, with 17 bases left between them. This CDR3 has 16 amino acids. The CDR3 is CASSSSVGGWQETQYF. In DNA form, the CDR3 reads TGTGCCAGCAGCTCGTCAGTAGGGGGGTGGCAAGAGACCCAGTACTTC. Combining the CDR3 with reference TRBV7-8 and TRBJ2-5 gives the whole variable domain GAGVSQSPRYKVAKRGQDVALRCDPISGHVSLFWYQQALGQGPEFLTYFQNEAQLDKSGLPSDRFFAERPEGSVSTLKIQRTQQEDSAVYLCASSSSVGGWQETQYFGPGTRLLVL.

This chain uses TRBV5-8 with TRBJ2-7; D gene ambiguous. Germline assignment: CDR1 SGHTS and CDR2 YDEGEE. The CDR3 consists of 12 residues. Trimming pared 4 bases from V and 4 bases from J, leaving 9 bases between. The CDR3 spells CASSQTWYEQYF. CDR3 in DNA: TGTGCCAGCAGCCAGACTTGGTACGAGCAGTACTTC.

The chain is built from TRBV19 and TRBJ2-1; TRBD2 matches 7 bases. After removal of 3 bases from V and 5 bases from J, the junction contained 4 bases not matched to a gene. The CDR3 has 14 residues. Germline V gene lookup returns CDR1 LNHDA and CDR2 SQIVND (reference sequence). Written as DNA, the CDR3 is TGTGCCAGTAGTATTAATGGACTAGACAATGAGCAGTTCTTC. As protein: CASSINGLDNEQFF.

In its sample, this clonotype was seen a few times. V usage is TRBV5-6 and J usage is TRBJ1-1; perhaps TRBD1 as D (6 bases). Trimming removed 4 bases from V and 8 bases from J, with 9 bases in between. The germline CDR1 and CDR2 sequences are SGHDT and YYEEEE. The CDR3 is 11 amino acids. The CDR3 loop reads CASSVRGEAFF. In DNA, the CDR3 is TGTGCCAGCAGCGTAAGGGGGGAAGCTTTCTTT. Full variable domain (missing parts from reference TRBV5-6 and TRBJ1-1): DAGVTQSPTHLIKTRGQQVTLRCSPKSGHDTVSWYQQALGQGPQFIFQYYEEEERQRGNFPDRFSGHQFPNYSSELNVNALLLGDSALYLCASSVRGEAFFGQGTRLTVV.

This clonotype occurred once. The V and J genes are TRBV12-3 or TRBV12-4 and TRBJ2-3; 8 bases align to TRBD2. The ends lost 10 bases at V and 0 bases at J; junction bases unmatched: 12. This CDR3 has 16 residues. DNA for the CDR3: TGTGCCATCAGCACCGGGACTAGGACAAGCACAGATACGCAGTATTTT. It specifies CAISTGTRTSTDTQYF.

The chain uses TRBV14 and TRBJ2-7, with TRBD1 matching over 8 bases. V lost 4 bases to trimming and J lost 7 bases; unmatched junction nucleotides: 12. Germline CDR1 and CDR2: SGHDN and FVKESK. The CDR3 consists of 15 residues. The CDR3 sequence: CASSRPSQGAEEQYF. The CDR3 DNA follows: TGTGCCAGCAGCCGACCTAGCCAGGGGGCTGAAGAGCAGTACTTC.

This clonotype was counted ten times or more. The chain uses TRBV4-3 and TRBJ2-7; no definite D call. Looked up from germline, CDR1 is LGHNA and CDR2 is YSLEER. V gave up 4 bases and J gave up 6 bases, with 16 bases separating them. The CDR3 sequence is 14 residues long. The CDR3, as DNA: TGCGCCAGCAGCCCAAGATACCGGGCCGGCGAGCAGTACTTC. Its protein is CASSPRYRAGEQYF.

This clonotype occurred many times. The V call is TRBV7-9, the J call TRBJ2-5, with unresolved D. Looked up from germline, CDR1 is SEHNR and CDR2 is FQNEAQ (reference sequence). With 0 bases removed from V and 4 bases from J, the gap between germline ends came to 3 bases. There are 12 residues in the CDR3. The DNA for the CDR3 is TGTGCCAGCAGCTTAGCGCTAGAGACCCAGTACTTC. Amino acids: CASSLALETQYF.

There are a few counts of this clonotype. The chain links TRBV12-3 or TRBV12-4 to TRBJ1-5; D unresolved. Trimming removed 6 bases at V and 0 bases at J, with 18 bases between. This CDR3 is 17 amino acids long. The CDR3, as DNA: TGTGCCAGCAGCCTCCTAGAGTATCCTACTAGCAATCAGCCCCAGCATTTT. Protein product: CASSLLEYPTSNQPQHF.

This clonotype appeared a few times. Compared with germline, one end of the junction differs, possibly owing to a read error. This chain connects TRBV18 to TRBJ1-2; 12 bases fit TRBD1. Germline-derived CDR1 and CDR2 are KGHSH and LQKENI. The length of the CDR3 is 19 residues. The CDR3 coding sequence is TGTGCCAGCTCAGCACCCCACGGGACAGGGGGCGACTATTACTATGGCTACACCTTC. Its translation: CASSAPHGTGGDYYYGYTF.

A few counts support this clonotype. CDR3 sequence: CASQRDRETQYF. CDR3 DNA: TGTGCCAGCCAGCGGGACCGGGAGACCCAGTACTTC. The chain is built from TRBV6-6 and TRBJ2-5, with TRBD2 matching over 7 bases. The germline CDR1 and CDR2 sequences are MNHNY and SVGAGI (reference sequence). V was pared by 8 bases and J by 5 bases, with 5 bases of the junction left unmatched. The CDR3 contains 12 residues.

This clonotype was recorded many times. The CDR3 bases are TGTGCCAGCAGCATCAGCGGTTCTAGCACAGATACGCAGTATTTT. Translating it yields CASSISGSSTDTQYF. The chain has TRBV9 and TRBJ2-3; weak D call: TRBD2 (5 bases). The V end was cut by 4 bases, the J end by 0 bases, with 12 bases between. CDR1 is SGDLS, CDR2 YYNGEE, per germline. The CDR3 spans 15 residues.

This clonotype was detected only a few times. The chain is built from TRBV12-3 or TRBV12-4 and TRBJ2-1; a possible D gene is TRBD1 (5 bases). The CDR3 sequence is 14 residues long. Trimming shortened V by 5 bases and J by 0 bases, and 8 bases separated the two germline ends. The chain's CDR3 is CASSQGSSYNEQFF. In DNA, the CDR3 is TGTGCCAGCAGTCAGGGAAGCTCCTACAATGAGCAGTTCTTC.

This chain uses TRBV4-1 with TRBJ1-2; 8 positions agree with TRBD1. Germline-derived CDR1 and CDR2 are MGHRA and YSYEKL. This CDR3 spans 16 amino acids. The J segment lost 6 bases and the V segment lost 0 bases, leaving 9 bases of the junction unmatched. The CDR3 loop reads CASSQDGSGQGNGYTF. CDR3 sequence (DNA): TGCGCCAGCAGCCAAGATGGGAGCGGACAGGGTAATGGCTACACCTTC.

The J gene is TRBJ2-5, the V gene TRBV7-6; D might be TRBD2 (5 bases). This CDR3 spans 13 amino acids. The germline V gene encodes CDR1 SGHVS and CDR2 FNYEAQ. Trimming took 5 bases from V and 2 from J, leaving 9 bases between them. The CDR3 nucleotides are TGTGCCAGCAGCCGCGGGCCTCAAGAGACCCAGTACTTC. As protein: CASSRGPQETQYF.

V and J are TRBV27 and TRBJ2-7; 9 bases are shared with TRBD1. This CDR3 has 16 residues. Germline CDR1 reads MNHEY; CDR2 reads SMNVEV (reference sequence). Trimming took 6 bases from V and 4 from J; bases not matched to a gene: 13. CDR3: CASSTLPGTGSYEQYF. In nucleotides, the CDR3 is TGTGCCAGCAGCACCCTACCCGGGACAGGGTCTTACGAGCAGTACTTC.

This clonotype was seen repeatedly, ten times or more. This chain joins TRBV7-9 and TRBJ2-3; the D gene is possibly TRBD1 (5 bases). Trimming removed 8 bases at V and 7 bases at J, with 13 bases between. The CDR3 has 12 amino acids. Germline V gene lookup returns CDR1 SEHNR and CDR2 FQNEAQ (reference sequence). DNA for the CDR3: TGTGCCAGCTCCAAAGGGGTTTATACGCAGTATTTT. Protein product: CASSKGVYTQYF.

This rearrangement joins TRBV7-6 to TRBJ2-3; D uncertain. The V end was cut by 0 bases, the J end by 2 bases, with 9 bases between. This CDR3 is 15 amino acids long. The germline gives CDR1 SGHVS, CDR2 FNYEAQ. The CDR3 here is CASSLAGSHTDTQYF. The CDR3 DNA sequence: TGTGCCAGCAGCTTAGCCGGAAGTCACACAGATACGCAGTATTTT.

This sequence joins TRBV6-5 and TRBJ1-1; TRBD1 aligns across 8 bases. Germline V lookup: CDR1 MNHEY, CDR2 SVGAGI. The length of the CDR3 is 16 residues. With 5 bases clipped from V and 2 bases from J, the junction kept 10 bases outside the gene matches. CDR3 nucleotides: TGTGCCAGCAGTACTGGACGACAGGGGCTAAACACTGAAGCTTTCTTT. Its translation: CASSTGRQGLNTEAFF.

This sequence joins TRBV28 and TRBJ2-3; 8 nucleotides align to TRBD2. The ends lost 2 bases at V and 4 bases at J; junction bases unmatched: 5. The germline CDR1 and CDR2 sequences are MDHEN and SYDVKM. The CDR3 is 15 amino acids. The CDR3 sequence is CASSLSGSPADTQYF. The CDR3, as DNA: TGTGCCAGCAGTTTAAGCGGGAGCCCCGCAGATACGCAGTATTTT.

This clonotype was counted at least ten times. The V gene is TRBV29-1, the J gene TRBJ2-7, with TRBD2 identical over 7 bases. CDR3 length: 15 amino acids. Germline V CDR1 and CDR2: SQVTM, ANQGSEA. V was clipped by 2 bases and J by 3 bases; unmatched bases: 10. The CDR3 nucleotides read TGCAGCGTTGAATACCGGGGTGGGAGGGACTACGAGCAGTACTTC. Translation gives CSVEYRGGRDYEQYF.

The chain uses TRBV24-1 and TRBJ2-3; D possibly corresponds to TRBD2 (6 bases). The CDR3 sequence is 16 residues long. Trimming pared 0 bases from V and 4 bases from J, leaving 13 bases between. CDR1 and CDR2 (germline): KGHDR, SFDVKD. In nucleotides, the CDR3 is TGTGCCACCAGTGATTTGGAGCCGGGAGTGTCAGATACGCAGTATTTT. It is translated as CATSDLEPGVSDTQYF.

This chain links TRBV7-6 with TRBJ1-1, with TRBD1 matching over 9 bases. V lost 6 bases and J lost 7; bases outside the gene matches: 15. Germline V gene lookup returns CDR1 SGHVS and CDR2 FNYEAQ. CDR3 size: 16 residues. CDR3 sequence reads: CASRETNRGPILEAFF. The CDR3, as DNA: TGTGCCAGCAGGGAGACCAACAGGGGGCCAATCCTTGAAGCTTTCTTT.

Only a few counts were recorded for this clonotype. J is TRBJ1-2 and V is TRBV12-3 or TRBV12-4, with 8 bases identical to TRBD1. CDR3 length: 17 amino acids. V lost 4 bases, J lost 3 bases, and 13 bases stayed unmatched. CDR3 residues: CASSWILTGDRYYGYTF. The CDR3 DNA follows: TGTGCCAGCAGTTGGATCCTGACAGGGGATCGATACTATGGCTACACCTTC.